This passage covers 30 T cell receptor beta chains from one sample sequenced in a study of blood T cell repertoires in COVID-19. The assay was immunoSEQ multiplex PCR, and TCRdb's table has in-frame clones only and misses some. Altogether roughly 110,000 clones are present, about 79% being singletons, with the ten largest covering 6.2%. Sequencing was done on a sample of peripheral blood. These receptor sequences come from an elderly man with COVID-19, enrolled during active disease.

CDR3 sequence: CASSAPYTSGSSYNEQFF. In nucleotides, the CDR3 is TGTGCCAGCAGCGCCCCGTATACTAGCGGGAGCTCCTACAATGAGCAGTTCTTC. The chain recombines TRBV9 with TRBJ2-1, with TRBD2 matching 11 bases. Germline CDR1 SGDLS, CDR2 YYNGEE. With 3 bases clipped from V and 0 bases from J, the junction kept 8 bases outside the gene matches. The CDR3 runs to 18 residues.

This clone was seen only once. The CDR3 here is CASSNGLAGTNEQFF. The CDR3 bases are TGTGCCAGCAGCAACGGACTAGCGGGGACCAATGAGCAGTTCTTC. The chain carries TRBV21-1 and TRBJ2-1; TRBD2, the table's D call, was not compared with the DNA. TRBV21-1 is designated a pseudogene. CDR3 size: 15 residues.

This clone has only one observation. The CDR3 protein is CASSFLQETQYF. The DNA for the CDR3 is TGTGCCAGCAGCTTCCTGCAAGAGACCCAGTACTTC. The chain has TRBV7-2 and TRBJ2-5; unclear D gene. The CDR3 spans 12 residues. V was trimmed by 3 bases and J by 2 bases, leaving 4 bases between them. CDR1 SGHTA and CDR2 FQGNSA come from the germline V gene.

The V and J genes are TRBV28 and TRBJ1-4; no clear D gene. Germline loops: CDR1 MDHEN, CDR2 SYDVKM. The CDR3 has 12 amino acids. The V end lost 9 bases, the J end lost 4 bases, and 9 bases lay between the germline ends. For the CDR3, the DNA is TGTGCCAGTGCGGAGTTTAATGAAAAACTGTTTTTT. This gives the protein CASAEFNEKLFF.

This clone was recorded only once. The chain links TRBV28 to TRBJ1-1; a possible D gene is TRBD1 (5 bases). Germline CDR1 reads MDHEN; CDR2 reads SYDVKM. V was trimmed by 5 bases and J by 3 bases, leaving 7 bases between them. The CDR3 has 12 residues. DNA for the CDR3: TGTGCCAGCAGTCGACAGTACACTGAAGCTTTCTTT. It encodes CASSRQYTEAFF.

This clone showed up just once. CDR3 in DNA: TGTGCCAGTAGTATCGGGACTTTAGCCTCACCCCTCCACTTT. The encoded protein is CASSIGTLASPLHF. The genes are TRBV19 and TRBJ1-6, with D possibly TRBD1 on 5 matching bases. Looked up from germline, CDR1 is LNHDA and CDR2 is SQIVND (reference sequence). The CDR3 sequence is 14 residues long. V gave up 3 bases and J gave up 10 bases, with 13 bases separating them.

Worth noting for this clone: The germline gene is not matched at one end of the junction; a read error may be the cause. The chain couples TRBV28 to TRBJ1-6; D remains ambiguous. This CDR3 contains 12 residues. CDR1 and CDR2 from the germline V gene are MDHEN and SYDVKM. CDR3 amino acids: CASSSRLPPPHF. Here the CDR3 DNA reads TGTGCCAGCAGTTCCCGACTACCTCCACCGCATTTT. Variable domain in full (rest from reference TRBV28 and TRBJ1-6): DVKVTQSSRYLVKRTGEKVFLECVQDMDHENMFWYRQDPGLGLRLIYFSYDVKMKEKGDIPEGYSVSREKKERFSLILESASTNQTSMYLCASSSRLPPPHFGNGTRLTVT.

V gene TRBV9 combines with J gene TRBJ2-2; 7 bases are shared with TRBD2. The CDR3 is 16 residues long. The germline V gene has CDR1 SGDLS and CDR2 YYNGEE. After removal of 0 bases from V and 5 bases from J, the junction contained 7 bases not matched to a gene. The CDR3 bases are TGTGCCAGCAGCGTAGGGGAGGGCCGTTGGACCGGGGAGCTGTTTTTT. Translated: CASSVGEGRWTGELFF.

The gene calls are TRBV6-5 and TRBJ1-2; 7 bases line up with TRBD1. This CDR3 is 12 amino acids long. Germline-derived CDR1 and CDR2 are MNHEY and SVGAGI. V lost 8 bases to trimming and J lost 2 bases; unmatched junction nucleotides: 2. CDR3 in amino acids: CASRGQNYGYTF. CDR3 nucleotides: TGTGCCAGCCGGGGACAGAACTATGGCTACACCTTC.

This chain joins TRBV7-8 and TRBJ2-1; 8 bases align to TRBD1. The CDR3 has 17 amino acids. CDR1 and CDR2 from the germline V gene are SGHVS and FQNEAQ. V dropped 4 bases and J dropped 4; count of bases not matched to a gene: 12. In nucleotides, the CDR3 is TGTGCCAGCAGCTCCTTTGGGACAGGTGGGCCTTACAATGAGCAGTTCTTC. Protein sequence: CASSSFGTGGPYNEQFF.

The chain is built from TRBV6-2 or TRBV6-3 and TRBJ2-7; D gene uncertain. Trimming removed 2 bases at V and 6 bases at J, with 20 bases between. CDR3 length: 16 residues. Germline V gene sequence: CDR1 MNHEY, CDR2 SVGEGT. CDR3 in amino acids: CASSYPFAGSYSEQYF. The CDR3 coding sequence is TGTGCCAGCAGTTACCCTTTTGCAGGATCGTATTCCGAGCAGTACTTC.

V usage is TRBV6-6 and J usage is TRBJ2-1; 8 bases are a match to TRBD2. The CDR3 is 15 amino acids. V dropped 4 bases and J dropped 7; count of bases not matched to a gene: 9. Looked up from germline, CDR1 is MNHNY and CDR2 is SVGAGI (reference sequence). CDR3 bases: TGTGCCAGCAGTTCGGGCGTAGCGGGACTAAATGAGCAGTTCTTC. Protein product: CASSSGVAGLNEQFF.

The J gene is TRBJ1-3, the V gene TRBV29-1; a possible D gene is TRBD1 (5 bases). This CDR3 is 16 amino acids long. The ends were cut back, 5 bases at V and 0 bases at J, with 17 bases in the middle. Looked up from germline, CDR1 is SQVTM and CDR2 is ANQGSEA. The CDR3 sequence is CSVSLGAPSSGNTIYF. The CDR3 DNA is TGCAGCGTTTCCTTAGGGGCACCCAGCTCTGGAAACACCATATATTTT.

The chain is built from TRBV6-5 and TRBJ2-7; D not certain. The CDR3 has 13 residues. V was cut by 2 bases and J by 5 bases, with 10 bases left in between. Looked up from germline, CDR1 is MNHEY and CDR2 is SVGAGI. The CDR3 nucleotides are TGTGCCAGCAGTTACGACACCCGGCACGAGCAGTACTTC. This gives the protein CASSYDTRHEQYF.

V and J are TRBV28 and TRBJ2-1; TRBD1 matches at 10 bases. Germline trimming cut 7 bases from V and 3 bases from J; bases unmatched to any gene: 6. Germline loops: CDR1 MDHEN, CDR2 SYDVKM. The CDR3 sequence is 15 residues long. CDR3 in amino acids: CASIQTGGLYNEQFF. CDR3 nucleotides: TGTGCCAGCATTCAGACAGGGGGCCTCTACAATGAGCAGTTCTTC.

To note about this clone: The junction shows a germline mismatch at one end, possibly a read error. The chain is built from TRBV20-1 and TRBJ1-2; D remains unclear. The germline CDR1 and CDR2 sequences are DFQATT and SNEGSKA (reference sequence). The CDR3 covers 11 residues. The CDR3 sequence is CSARDRGAARF. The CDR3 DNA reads TGCAGTGCTAGAGATCGGGGAGCAGCACGGTTC.

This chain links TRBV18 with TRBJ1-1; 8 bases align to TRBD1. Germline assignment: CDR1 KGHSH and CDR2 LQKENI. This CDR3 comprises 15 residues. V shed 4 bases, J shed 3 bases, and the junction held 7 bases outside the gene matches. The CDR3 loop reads CASSQPGGTDTEAFF. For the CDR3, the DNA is TGTGCCAGCTCACAACCAGGGGGCACGGACACTGAAGCTTTCTTT.

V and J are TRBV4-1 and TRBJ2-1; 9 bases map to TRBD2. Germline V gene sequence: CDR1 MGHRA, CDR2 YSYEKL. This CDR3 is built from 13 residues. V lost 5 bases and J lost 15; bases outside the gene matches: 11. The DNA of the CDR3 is TGCGCCAGCAGCAAAACTTTAGCGGGAGAGTTGTTCTTC. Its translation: CASSKTLAGELFF.

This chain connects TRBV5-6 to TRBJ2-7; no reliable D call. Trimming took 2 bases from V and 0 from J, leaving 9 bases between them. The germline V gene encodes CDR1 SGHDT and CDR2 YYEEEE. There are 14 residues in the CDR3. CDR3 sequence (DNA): TGTGCCAGCAGCTTTGTTCCGAGCTCCTACGAGCAGTACTTC. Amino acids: CASSFVPSSYEQYF.

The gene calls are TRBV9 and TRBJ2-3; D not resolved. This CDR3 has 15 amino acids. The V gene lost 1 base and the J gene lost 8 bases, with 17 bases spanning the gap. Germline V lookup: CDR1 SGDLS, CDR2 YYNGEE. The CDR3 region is CASSVIGSGASTQYF. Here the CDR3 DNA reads TGTGCCAGCAGCGTAATTGGTAGTGGAGCAAGTACGCAGTATTTT.

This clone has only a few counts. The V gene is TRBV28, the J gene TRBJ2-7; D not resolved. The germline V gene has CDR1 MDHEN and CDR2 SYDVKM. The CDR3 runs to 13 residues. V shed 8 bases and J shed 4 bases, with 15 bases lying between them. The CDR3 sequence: CASSRGSTYEQYF. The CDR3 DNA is TGTGCCAGCTCCAGAGGCTCGACTTACGAGCAGTACTTC.

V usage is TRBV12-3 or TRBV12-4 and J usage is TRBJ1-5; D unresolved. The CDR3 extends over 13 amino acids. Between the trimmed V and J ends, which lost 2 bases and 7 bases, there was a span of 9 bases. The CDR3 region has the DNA TGTGCCAGCAGTTTAAACAGACGGCAGCCCCAGCATTTT. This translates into CASSLNRRQPQHF.

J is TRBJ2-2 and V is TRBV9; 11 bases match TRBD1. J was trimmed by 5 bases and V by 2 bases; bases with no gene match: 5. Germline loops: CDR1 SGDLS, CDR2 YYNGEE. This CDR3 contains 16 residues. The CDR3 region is CASSVWGTGGTGELFF. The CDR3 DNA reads TGTGCCAGCAGCGTTTGGGGGACAGGGGGAACCGGGGAGCTGTTTTTT. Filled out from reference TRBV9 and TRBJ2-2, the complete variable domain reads DSGVTQTPKHLITATGQRVTLRCSPRSGDLSVYWYQQSLDQGLQFLIQYYNGEERAKGNILERFSAQQFPDLHSELNLSSLELGDSALYFCASSVWGTGGTGELFFGEGSRLTVL.

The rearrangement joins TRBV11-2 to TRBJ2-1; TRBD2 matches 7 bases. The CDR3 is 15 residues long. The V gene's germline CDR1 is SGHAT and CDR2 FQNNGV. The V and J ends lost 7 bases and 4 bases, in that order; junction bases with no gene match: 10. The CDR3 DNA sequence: TGTGCCAGCATCCTGAGGGCTAGCGGATACAATGAGCAGTTCTTC. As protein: CASILRASGYNEQFF.

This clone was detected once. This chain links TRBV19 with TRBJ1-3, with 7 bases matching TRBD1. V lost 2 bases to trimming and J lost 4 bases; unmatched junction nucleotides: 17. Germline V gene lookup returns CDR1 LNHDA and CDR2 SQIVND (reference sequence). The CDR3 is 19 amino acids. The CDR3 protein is CASSINEQGPLSSGNTIYF. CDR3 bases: TGTGCCAGTAGTATAAACGAACAGGGGCCTCTCTCCTCGGGAAACACCATATATTTT.

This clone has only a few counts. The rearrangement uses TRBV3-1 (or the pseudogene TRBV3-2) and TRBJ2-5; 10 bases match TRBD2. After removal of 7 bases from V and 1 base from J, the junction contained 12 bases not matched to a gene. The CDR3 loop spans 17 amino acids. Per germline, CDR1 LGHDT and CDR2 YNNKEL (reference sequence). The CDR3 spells CASTTGWLAGVQETQYF. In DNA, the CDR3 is TGTGCCAGCACCACCGGGTGGCTAGCGGGAGTCCAAGAGACCCAGTACTTC.

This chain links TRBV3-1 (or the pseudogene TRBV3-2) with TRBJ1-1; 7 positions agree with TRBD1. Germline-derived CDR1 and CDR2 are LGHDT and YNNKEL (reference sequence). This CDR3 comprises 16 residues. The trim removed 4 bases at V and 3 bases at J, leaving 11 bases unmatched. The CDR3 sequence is CASSLRTGLWDTEAFF. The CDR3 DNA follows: TGTGCCAGCAGCCTCCGGACAGGTCTTTGGGACACTGAAGCTTTCTTT.

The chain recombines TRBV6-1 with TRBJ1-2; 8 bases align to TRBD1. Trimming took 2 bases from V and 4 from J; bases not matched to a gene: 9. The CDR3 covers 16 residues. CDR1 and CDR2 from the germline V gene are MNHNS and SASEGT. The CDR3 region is CASSEIGQGWSYGYTF. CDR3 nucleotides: TGTGCCAGCAGTGAAATAGGACAGGGCTGGAGCTATGGCTACACCTTC.

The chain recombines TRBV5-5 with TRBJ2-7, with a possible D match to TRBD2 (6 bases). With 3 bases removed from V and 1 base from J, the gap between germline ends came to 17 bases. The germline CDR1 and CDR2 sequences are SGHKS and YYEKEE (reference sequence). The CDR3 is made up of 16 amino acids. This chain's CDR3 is CASSWGDGKWSYEQYF. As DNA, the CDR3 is TGTGCCAGCAGCTGGGGGGACGGGAAGTGGTCCTACGAGCAGTACTTC.

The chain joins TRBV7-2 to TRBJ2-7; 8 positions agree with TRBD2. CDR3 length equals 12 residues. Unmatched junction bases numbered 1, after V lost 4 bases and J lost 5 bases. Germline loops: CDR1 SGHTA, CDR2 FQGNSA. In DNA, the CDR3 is TGTGCCAGCAGCTCTAGCGGGCACGAGCAGTACTTC. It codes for CASSSSGHEQYF.